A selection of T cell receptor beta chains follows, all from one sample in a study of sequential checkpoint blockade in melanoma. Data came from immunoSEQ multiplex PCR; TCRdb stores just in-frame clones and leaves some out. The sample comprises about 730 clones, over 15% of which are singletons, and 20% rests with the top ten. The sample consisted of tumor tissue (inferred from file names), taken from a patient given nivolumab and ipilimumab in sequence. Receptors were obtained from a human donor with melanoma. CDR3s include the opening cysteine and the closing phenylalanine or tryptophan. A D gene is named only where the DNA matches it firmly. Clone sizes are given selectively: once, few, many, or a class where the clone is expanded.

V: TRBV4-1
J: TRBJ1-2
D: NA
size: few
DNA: TGCGCCAGCAGCCAAGGGTCAGCTATCGCTAACTATGGCTACACCTTC
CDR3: CASSQGSAIANYGYTF

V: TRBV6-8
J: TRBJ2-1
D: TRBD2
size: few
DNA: TGTGCCATCGCCGGGCCCCTAGCGGGGGTGAGCTCCTACAATGAGCAGTTCTTC
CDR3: CAIAGPLAGVSSYNEQFF

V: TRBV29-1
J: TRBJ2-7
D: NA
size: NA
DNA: TGCAGCGTTGAAGATGGCACCTACGAGCAGTACTTC
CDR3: CSVEDGTYEQYF

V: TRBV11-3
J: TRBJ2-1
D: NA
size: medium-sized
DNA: TGTGCCAGCAGCGGATCGTACCGACCGGGACAGCAGTTCTTC
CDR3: CASSGSYRPGQQFF

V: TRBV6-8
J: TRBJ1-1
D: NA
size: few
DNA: TGTGCCAGCAGTTACCCCGGGCGGTCGAACACTGAAGCTTTCTTT
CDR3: CASSYPGRSNTEAFF

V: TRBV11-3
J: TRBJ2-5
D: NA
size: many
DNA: TGTGCCAGCAGCCGAGGACCCCCACAAGAGACCCAGTACTTC
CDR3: CASSRGPPQETQYF

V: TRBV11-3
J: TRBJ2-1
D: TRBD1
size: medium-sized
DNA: TGTGCCAGCAGCCAAGGGACAGGGTCGGTCAATGAGCAGTTCTTC
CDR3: CASSQGTGSVNEQFF

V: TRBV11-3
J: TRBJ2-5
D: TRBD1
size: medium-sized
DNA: TGTGCCAGCAGCACTAGACAGGGCCAGGAGACCCAGTACTTC
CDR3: CASSTRQGQETQYF

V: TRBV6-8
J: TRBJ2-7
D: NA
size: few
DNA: TGTGCCATCAGTGTAAGTCAGGGTAATTCTTACGAGCAGTACTTC
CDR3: CAISVSQGNSYEQYF

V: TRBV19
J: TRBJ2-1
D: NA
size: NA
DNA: TGTGCCAGTAGTACGGAGAGGTTCTACAATGAGCAGTTCTTC
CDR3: CASSTERFYNEQFF

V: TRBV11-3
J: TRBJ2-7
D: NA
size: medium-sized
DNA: TGTGCCAGCAGCACTCCAGGAACCCCCTACGAGCAGTACTTC
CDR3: CASSTPGTPYEQYF

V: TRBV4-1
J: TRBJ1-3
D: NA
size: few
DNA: TGCGCCAGCAGCGGAGGGACAAGCTCTGGAAACACCATATATTTT
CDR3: CASSGGTSSGNTIYF

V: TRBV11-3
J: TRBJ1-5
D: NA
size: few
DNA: TGTGCCAGCAGCACCTATATGGGGGGTTTTCAGCCCCAGCATTTT
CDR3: CASSTYMGGFQPQHF

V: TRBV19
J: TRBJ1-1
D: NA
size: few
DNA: TGTGCCACCGAAAAAAGGGAGAACACTGAAGCTTTCTTT
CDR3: CATEKRENTEAFF

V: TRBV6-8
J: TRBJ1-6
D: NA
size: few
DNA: TGTGCCAGCCTGGGGATCGTTGGGGGGGATAATTCACCCCTCCACTTT
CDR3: CASLGIVGGDNSPLHF

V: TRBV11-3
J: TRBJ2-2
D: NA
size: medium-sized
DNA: TGTGCCAGCAGCTTGGATTGGAAGAGGTACACCGGGGAGCTGTTTTTT
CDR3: CASSLDWKRYTGELFF

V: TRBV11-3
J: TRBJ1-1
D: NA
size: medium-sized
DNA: TGTGCCAGCAGCTCTACAGGGCCGGGCACTGAAGCTTTCTTT
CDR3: CASSSTGPGTEAFF

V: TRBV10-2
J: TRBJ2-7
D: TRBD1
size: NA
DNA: TGCGCCAGCAGTAGTTCAGGGACAGCCTACGAGCAGTACTTC
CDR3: CASSSSGTAYEQYF

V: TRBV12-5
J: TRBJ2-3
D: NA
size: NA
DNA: TGTGCTAGTGGTTTGAGTTTGTCAGCCCCAGATACGCAGTATTTT
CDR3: CASGLSLSAPDTQYF

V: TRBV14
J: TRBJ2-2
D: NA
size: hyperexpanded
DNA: TGTGCCAGCAGCCAAGATTCGTCCCTCACCGGGGAGCTGTTTTTT
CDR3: CASSQDSSLTGELFF

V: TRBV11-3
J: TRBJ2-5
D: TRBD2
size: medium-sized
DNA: TGTGCCAGCAGCTCCACTTCTTATGCGGGGGGGCCAAGGGAGACCCAGTACTTC
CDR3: CASSSTSYAGGPRETQYF

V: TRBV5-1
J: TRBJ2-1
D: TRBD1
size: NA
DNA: TGCGCCAGCAGCTCAACGACAGGGGTCTACAATGAGCAGTTCTTC
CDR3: CASSSTTGVYNEQFF

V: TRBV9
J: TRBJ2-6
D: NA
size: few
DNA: TGTGCCAGCAGCGTAGGCACTCGCTCTGGGGCCAACGTCCTGACTTTC
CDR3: CASSVGTRSGANVLTF

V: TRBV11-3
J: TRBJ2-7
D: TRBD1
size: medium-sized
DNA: TGTGCCAGCAGCTTTGGGACAGGGGGCTCCAGCGAGCAGTACTTC
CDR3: CASSFGTGGSSEQYF